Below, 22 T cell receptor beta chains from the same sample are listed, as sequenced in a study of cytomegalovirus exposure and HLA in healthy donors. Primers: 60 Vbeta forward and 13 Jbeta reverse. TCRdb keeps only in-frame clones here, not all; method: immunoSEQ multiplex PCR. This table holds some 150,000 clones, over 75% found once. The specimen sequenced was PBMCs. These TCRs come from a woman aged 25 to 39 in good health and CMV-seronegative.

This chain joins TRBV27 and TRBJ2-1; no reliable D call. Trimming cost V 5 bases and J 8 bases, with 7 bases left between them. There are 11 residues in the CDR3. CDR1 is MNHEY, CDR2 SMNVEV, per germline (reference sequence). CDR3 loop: CASSDDYEQFF. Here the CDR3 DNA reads TGTGCCAGCAGTGATGACTATGAGCAGTTCTTC.

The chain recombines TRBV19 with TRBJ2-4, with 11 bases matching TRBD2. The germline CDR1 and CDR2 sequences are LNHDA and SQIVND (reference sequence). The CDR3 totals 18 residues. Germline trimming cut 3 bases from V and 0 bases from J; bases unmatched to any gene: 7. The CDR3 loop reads CASSITSGGLQAKNIQYF. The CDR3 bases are TGTGCCAGTAGTATCACTAGCGGGGGCCTTCAAGCCAAAAACATTCAGTACTTC.

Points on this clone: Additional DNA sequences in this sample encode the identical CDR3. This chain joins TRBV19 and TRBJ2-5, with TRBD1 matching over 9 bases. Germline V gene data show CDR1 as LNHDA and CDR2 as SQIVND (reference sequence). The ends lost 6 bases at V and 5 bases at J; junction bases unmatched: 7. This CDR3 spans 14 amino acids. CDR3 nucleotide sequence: TGTGCCAGTAGAAAAACAGGGGGCAGGGAGACCCAGTACTTC. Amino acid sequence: CASRKTGGRETQYF.

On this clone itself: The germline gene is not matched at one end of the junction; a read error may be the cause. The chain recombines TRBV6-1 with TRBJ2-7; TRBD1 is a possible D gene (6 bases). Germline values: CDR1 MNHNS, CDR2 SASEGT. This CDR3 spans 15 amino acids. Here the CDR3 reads CASIFGQSSSCEQYF. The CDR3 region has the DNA TGTGCCAGCATTTTCGGACAGTCAAGCTCCTGCGAGCAGTACTTC.

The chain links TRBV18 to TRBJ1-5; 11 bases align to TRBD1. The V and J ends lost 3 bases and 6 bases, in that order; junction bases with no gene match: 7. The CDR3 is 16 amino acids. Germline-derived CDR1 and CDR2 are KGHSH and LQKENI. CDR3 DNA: TGTGCCAGCTCACCTAAAACCGGGACAGGGGGTCAGCCCCAGCATTTT. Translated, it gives CASSPKTGTGGQPQHF. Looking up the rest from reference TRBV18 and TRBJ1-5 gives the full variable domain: NAGVMQNPRHLVRRRGQEARLRCSPMKGHSHVYWYRQLPEEGLKFMVYLQKENIIDESGMPKERFSAEFPKEGPSILRIQQVVRGDSAAYFCASSPKTGTGGQPQHFGDGTRLSIL.

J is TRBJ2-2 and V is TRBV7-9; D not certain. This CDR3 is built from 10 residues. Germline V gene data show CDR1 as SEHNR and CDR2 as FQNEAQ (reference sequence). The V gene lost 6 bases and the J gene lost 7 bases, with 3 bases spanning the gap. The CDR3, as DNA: TGTGCCAGCAGTATCGGGGAGCTGTTTTTT. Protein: CASSIGELFF.

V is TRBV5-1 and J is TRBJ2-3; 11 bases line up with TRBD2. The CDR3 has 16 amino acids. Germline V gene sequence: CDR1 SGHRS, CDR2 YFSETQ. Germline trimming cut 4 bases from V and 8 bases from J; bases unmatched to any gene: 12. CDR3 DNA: TGCGCCAGCAGCCTTGGACTAGCGGGCACTCAGGGTACGCAGTATTTT. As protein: CASSLGLAGTQGTQYF.

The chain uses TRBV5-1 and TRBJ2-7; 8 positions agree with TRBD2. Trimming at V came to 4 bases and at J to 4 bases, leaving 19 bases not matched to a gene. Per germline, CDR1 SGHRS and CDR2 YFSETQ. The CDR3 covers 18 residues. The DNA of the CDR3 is TGCGCCAGCAGCGGGGGACCGGGAGTAATCGGGAGGGCTTACGAGCAGTACTTC. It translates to CASSGGPGVIGRAYEQYF.

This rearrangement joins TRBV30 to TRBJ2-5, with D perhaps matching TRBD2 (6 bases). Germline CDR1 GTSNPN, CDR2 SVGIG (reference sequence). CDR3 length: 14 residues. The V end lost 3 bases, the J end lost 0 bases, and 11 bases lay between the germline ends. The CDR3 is CAWSGRLYQETQYF. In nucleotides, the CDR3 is TGTGCCTGGAGCGGGAGACTGTACCAAGAGACCCAGTACTTC.

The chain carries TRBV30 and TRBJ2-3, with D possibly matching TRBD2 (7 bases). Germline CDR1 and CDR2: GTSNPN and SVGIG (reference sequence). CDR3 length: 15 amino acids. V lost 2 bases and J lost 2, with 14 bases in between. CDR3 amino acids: CAWSPWGGPTDTQYF. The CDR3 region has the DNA TGTGCCTGGAGTCCGTGGGGGGGGCCCACAGATACGCAGTATTTT. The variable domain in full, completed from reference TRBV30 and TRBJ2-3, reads SQTIHQWPATLVQPVGSPLSLECTVEGTSNPNLYWYRQAAGRGLQLLFYSVGIGQISSEVPQNLSASRPQDRQFILSSKKLLLSDSGFYLCAWSPWGGPTDTQYFGPGTRLTVL.

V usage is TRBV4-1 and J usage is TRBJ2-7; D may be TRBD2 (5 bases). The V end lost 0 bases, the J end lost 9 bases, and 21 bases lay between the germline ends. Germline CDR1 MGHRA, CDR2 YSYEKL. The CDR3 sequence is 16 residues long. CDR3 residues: CASSQDAGRTQFVQYF. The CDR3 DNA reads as TGCGCCAGCAGCCAAGATGCTGGGCGGACTCAGTTTGTGCAGTACTTC.

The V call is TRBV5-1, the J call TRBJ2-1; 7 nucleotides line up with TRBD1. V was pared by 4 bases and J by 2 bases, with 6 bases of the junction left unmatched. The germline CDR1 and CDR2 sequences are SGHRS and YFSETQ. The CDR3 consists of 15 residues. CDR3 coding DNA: TGCGCCAGCAGCCAGAGACAGGGCGCCTACAATGAGCAGTTCTTC. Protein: CASSQRQGAYNEQFF.

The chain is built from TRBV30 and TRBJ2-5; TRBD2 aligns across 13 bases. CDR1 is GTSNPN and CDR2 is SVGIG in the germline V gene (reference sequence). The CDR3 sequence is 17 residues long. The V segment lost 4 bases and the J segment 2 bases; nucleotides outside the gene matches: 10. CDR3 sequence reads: CAWKTLGLAGTQETQYF. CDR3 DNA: TGTGCCTGGAAGACCCTGGGACTAGCGGGAACTCAAGAGACCCAGTACTTC.

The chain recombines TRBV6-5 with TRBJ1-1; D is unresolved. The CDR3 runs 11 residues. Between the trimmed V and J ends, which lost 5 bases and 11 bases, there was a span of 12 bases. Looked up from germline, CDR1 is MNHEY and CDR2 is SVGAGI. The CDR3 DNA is TGTGCCAGCAGTATCGATCTGCAGGCTTTCTTT. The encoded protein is CASSIDLQAFF.

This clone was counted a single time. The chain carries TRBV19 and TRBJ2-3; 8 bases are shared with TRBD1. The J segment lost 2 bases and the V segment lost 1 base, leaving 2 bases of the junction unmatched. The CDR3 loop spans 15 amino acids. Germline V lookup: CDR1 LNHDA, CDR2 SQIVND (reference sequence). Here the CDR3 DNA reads TGTGCCAGTAGTATAGGGGACAGGTTCACAGATACGCAGTATTTT. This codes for CASSIGDRFTDTQYF. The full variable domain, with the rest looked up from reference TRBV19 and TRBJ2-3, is DGGITQSPKYLFRKEGQNVTLSCEQNLNHDAMYWYRQDPGQGLRLIYYSQIVNDFQKGDIAEGYSVSREKKESFPLTVTSAQKNPTAFYLCASSIGDRFTDTQYFGPGTRLTVL.

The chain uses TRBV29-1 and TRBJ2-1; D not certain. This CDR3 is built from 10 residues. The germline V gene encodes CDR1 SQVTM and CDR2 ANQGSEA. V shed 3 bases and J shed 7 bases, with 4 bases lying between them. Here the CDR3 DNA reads TGCAGCGTTGACGGGAATGAGCAGTTCTTC. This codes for CSVDGNEQFF.

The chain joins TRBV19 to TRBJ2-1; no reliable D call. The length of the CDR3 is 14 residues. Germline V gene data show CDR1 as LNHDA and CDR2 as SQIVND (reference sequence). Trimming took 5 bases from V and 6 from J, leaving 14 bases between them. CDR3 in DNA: TGTGCCAGTAGTTCAAGCGAGAACCCCAATGAGCAGTTCTTC. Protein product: CASSSSENPNEQFF.

DNA for the CDR3: TGTGCCAGCAGCTTTTCCTCGACTAGCGGGAGTCCTACGTACAATGAGCAGTTCTTC. Amino acid sequence: CASSFSSTSGSPTYNEQFF. The chain uses TRBV11-3 and TRBJ2-1; 12 nucleotides line up with TRBD2. CDR1 and CDR2 (germline): SGHNT, YENEEA. The CDR3 is made up of 19 amino acids. The trim removed 3 bases at V and 4 bases at J, leaving 13 bases unmatched.

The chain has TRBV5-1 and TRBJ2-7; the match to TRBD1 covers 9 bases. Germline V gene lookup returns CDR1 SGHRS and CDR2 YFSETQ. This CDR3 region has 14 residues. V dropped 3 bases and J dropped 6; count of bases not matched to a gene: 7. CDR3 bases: TGCGCCAGCAGCTCCCGACAGGGGGGGTGCGAGCAGTACTTC. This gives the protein CASSSRQGGCEQYF. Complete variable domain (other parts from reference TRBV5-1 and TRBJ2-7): KAGVTQTPRYLIKTRGQQVTLSCSPISGHRSVSWYQQTPGQGLQFLFEYFSETQRNKGNFPGRFSGRQFSNSRSEMNVSTLELGDSALYLCASSSRQGGCEQYFGPGTRLTVT.

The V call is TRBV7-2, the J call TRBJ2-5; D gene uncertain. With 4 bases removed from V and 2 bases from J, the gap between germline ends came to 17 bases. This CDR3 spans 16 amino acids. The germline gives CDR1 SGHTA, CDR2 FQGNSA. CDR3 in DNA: TGTGCCAGCAGCTCCACTATGTCACTGGATCAAGAGACCCAGTACTTC. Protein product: CASSSTMSLDQETQYF.

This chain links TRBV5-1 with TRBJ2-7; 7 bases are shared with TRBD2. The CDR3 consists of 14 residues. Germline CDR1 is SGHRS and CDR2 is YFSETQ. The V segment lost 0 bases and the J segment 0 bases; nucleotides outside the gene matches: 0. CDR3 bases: TGCGCCAGCAGCTTGGCTAGCGGCTCCTACGAGCAGTACTTC. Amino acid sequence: CASSLASGSYEQYF. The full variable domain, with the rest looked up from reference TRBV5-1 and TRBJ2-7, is KAGVTQTPRYLIKTRGQQVTLSCSPISGHRSVSWYQQTPGQGLQFLFEYFSETQRNKGNFPGRFSGRQFSNSRSEMNVSTLELGDSALYLCASSLASGSYEQYFGPGTRLTVT.

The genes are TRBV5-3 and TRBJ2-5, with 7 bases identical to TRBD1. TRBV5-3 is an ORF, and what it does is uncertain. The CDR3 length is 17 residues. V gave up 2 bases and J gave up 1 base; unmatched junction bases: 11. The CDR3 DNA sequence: TGTGCCAGAAGCTTCGACAGGGATCAGATCTTCCAAGAGACCCAGTACTTC. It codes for CARSFDRDQIFQETQYF.